This TCR beta chain originates from a study of T cells in Graves' hyperthyroidism and ophthalmopathy. Across the whole study: Before treatment of any kind, peripheral blood was taken at initial diagnosis.

RNA transcripts provided the source from which TCR beta CDR3 regions were amplified. First-round RT-PCR of the TCR CDR3 relied on the HTBI primer set. One entry per CDR3 protein results from TCRdb running MiXCR on the multiplex PCR reads. Here the sample spans about 640,000 distinct CDR3 sequences, more than 20% being singletons. This clonotype was seen a handful of times. This CDR3 region has 16 residues. The germline V and J ends were trimmed by 2 bases and 0 bases, with 14 bases remaining between them. Germline V gives CDR1 LGHDT, CDR2 YNNKEL (reference sequence). This clonotype was obtained from a man between 25 and 39 years old with Graves' ophthalmopathy. The J gene is TRBJ2-7, the V gene TRBV3-1; D gene unclear. Sequenced input: blood. CDR3 DNA sequence: TGTGCCAGCAGCCAAAGATTCGAGTTATTCTCCTACGAGCAGTACTTC. Translation: CASSQRFELFSYEQYF.